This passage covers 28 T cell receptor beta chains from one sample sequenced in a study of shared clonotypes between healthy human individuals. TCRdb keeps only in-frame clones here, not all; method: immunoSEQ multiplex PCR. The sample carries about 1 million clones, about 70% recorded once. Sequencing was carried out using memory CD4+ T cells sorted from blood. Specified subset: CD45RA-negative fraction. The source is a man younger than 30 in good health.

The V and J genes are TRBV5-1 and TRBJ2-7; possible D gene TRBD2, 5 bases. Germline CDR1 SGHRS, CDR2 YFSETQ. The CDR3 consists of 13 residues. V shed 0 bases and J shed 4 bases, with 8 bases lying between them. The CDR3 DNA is TGCGCCAGCAGCTTGGGGGAGAGGTACGAGCAGTACTTC. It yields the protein CASSLGERYEQYF.

CDR3 loop: CSALKETQYF. Written as DNA, the CDR3 is TGCAGTGCTTTGAAAGAGACCCAGTACTTC. This sequence joins TRBV20-1 and TRBJ2-5; unclear D gene. CDR3 length equals 10 residues. Germline-derived CDR1 and CDR2 are DFQATT and SNEGSKA (reference sequence). Trimming took 5 bases from V and 3 from J, leaving 4 bases between them.

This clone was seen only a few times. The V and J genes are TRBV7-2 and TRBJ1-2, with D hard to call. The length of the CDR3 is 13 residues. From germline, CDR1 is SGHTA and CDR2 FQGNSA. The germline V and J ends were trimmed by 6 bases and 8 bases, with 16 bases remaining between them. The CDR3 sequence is CASSNIAQSGYTF. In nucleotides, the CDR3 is TGTGCCAGCAGTAATATCGCGCAATCGGGCTACACCTTC.

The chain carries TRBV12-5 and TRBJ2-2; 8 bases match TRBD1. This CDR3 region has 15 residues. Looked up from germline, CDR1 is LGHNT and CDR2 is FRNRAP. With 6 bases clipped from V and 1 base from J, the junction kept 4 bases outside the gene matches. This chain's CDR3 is CASGPGTGNTGELFF. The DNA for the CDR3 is TGTGCTAGTGGCCCCGGGACAGGGAACACCGGGGAGCTGTTTTTT.

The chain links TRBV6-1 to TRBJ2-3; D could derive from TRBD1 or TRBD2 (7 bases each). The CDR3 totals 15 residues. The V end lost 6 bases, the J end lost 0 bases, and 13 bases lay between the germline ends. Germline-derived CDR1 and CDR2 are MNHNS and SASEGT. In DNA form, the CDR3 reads TGTGCCAGCAGCAGGGGGGGAACTAGCACAGATACGCAGTATTTT. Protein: CASSRGGTSTDTQYF.

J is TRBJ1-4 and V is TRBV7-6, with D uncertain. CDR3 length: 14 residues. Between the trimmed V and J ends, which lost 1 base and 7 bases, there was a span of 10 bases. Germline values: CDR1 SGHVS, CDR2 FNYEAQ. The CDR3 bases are TGTGCCAGCAGCTTAGTGGGAGGGTCTGAAAAACTGTTTTTT. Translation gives CASSLVGGSEKLFF. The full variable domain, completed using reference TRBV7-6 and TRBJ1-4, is GAGVSQSPRYKVTKRGQDVALRCDPISGHVSLYWYRQALGQGPEFLTYFNYEAQQDKSGLPNDRFSAERPEGSISTLTIQRTEQRDSAMYRCASSLVGGSEKLFFGSGTQLSVL.

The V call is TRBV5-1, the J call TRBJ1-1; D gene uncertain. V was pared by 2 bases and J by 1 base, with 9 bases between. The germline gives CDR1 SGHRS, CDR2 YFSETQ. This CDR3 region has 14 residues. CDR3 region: CASSFEGRNTEAFF. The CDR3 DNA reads TGCGCCAGCAGCTTCGAGGGTCGGAACACTGAAGCTTTCTTT.

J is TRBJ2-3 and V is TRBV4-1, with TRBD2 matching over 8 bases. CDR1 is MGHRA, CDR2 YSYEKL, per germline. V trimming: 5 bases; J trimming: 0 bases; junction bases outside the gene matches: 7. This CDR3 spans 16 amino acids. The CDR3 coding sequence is TGCGCCAGCAGCTTAGTTAGCGGGGTGAGCACAGATACGCAGTATTTT. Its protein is CASSLVSGVSTDTQYF.

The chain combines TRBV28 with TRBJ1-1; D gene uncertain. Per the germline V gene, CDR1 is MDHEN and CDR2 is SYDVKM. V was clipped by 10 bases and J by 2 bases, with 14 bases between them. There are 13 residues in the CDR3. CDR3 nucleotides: TGTGCCATCTGCCGGGGTTCTAACACTGAAGCTTTCTTT. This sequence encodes CAICRGSNTEAFF.

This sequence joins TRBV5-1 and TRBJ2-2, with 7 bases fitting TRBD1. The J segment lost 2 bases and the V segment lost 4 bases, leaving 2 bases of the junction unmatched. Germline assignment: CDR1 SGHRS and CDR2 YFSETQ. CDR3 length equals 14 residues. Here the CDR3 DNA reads TGCGCCAGCAGCCGGGACAGAAACACCGGGGAGCTGTTTTTT. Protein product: CASSRDRNTGELFF.

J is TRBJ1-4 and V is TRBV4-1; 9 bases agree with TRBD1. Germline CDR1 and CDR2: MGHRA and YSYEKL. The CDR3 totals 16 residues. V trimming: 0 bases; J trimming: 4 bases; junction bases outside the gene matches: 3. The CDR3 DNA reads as TGCGCCAGCAGCCAAGACCGGACAGGGGTTAATGAAAAACTGTTTTTT. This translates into CASSQDRTGVNEKLFF.

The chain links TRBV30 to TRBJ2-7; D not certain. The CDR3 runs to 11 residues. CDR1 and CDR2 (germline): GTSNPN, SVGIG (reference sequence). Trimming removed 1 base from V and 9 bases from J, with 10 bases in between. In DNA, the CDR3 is TGTGCCTGGAGTGATGGCATTGGGCAGTACTTC. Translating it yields CAWSDGIGQYF.

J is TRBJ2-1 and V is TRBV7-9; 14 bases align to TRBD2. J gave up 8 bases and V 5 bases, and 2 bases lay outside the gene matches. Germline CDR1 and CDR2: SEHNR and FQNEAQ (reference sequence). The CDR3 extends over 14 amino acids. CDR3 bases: TGTGCCAGCAGCCCGGGACTAGCGGGAGATGAGCAGTTCTTC. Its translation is CASSPGLAGDEQFF.

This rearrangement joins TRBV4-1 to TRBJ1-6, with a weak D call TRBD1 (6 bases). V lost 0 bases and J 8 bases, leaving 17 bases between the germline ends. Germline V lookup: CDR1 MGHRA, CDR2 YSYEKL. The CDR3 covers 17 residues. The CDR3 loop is CASSQDRFSPGDSPLHF. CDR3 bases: TGCGCCAGCAGCCAAGATAGATTTTCTCCAGGGGATTCACCCCTCCACTTT.

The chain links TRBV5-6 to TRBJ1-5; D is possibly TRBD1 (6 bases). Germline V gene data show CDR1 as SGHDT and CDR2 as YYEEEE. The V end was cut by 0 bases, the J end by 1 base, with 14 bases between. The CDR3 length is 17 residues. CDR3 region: CASSLGTGGGSNQPQHF. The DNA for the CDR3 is TGTGCCAGCAGCTTGGGTACCGGGGGCGGGAGCAATCAGCCCCAGCATTTT.

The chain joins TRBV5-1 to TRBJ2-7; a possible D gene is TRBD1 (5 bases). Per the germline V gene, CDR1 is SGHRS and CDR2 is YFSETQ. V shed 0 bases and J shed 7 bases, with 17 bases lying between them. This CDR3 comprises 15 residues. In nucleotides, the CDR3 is TGCGCCAGCAGCTTGGAACAGGCCAACGCCGGTGAGCAGTACTTC. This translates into CASSLEQANAGEQYF.

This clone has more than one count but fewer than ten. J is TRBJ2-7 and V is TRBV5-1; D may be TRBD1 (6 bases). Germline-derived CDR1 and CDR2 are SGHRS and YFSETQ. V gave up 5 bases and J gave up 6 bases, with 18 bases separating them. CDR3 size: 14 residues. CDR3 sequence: CASRSDKAGVEQYF. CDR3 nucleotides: TGCGCCAGCAGGTCCGACAAGGCAGGGGTCGAGCAGTACTTC.

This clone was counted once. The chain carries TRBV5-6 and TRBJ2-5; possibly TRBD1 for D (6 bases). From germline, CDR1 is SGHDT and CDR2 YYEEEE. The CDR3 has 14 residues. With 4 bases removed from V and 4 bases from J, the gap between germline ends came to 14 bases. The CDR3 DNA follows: TGTGCCAGCAGCCTGAACAGGGCGGCAGAGACCCAGTACTTC. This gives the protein CASSLNRAAETQYF.

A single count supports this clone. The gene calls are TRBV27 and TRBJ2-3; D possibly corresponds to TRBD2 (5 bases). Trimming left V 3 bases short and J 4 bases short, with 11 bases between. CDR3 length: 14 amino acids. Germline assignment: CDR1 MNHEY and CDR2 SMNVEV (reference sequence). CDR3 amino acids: CASSLKARADTQYF. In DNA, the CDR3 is TGTGCCAGCAGTTTGAAAGCGAGGGCAGATACGCAGTATTTT.

The CDR3 DNA reads TGTGCCAGCAGTTACTCAGGTAATGAAAAACTGTTTTTT. As protein: CASSYSGNEKLFF. J is TRBJ1-4 and V is TRBV6-6, with D unclear. This CDR3 is 13 amino acids long. With 0 bases removed from V and 4 bases from J, the gap between germline ends came to 3 bases. Germline V gene data show CDR1 as MNHNY and CDR2 as SVGAGI (reference sequence).

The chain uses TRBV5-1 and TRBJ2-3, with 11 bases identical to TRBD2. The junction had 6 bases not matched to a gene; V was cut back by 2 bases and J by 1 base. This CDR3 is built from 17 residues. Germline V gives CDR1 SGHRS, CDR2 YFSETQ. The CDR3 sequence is CASSFRSGRAGTDTQYF. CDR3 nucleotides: TGCGCCAGCAGCTTTCGTAGCGGGAGGGCTGGCACAGATACGCAGTATTTT.

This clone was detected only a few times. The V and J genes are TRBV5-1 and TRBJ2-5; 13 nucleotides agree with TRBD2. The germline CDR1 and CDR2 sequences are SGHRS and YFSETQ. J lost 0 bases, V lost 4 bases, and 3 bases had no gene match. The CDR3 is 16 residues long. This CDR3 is CASSIGTSGDQETQYF. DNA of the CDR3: TGCGCCAGCAGCATTGGGACTAGCGGGGACCAAGAGACCCAGTACTTC. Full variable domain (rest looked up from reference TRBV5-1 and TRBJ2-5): KAGVTQTPRYLIKTRGQQVTLSCSPISGHRSVSWYQQTPGQGLQFLFEYFSETQRNKGNFPGRFSGRQFSNSRSEMNVSTLELGDSALYLCASSIGTSGDQETQYFGPGTRLLVL.

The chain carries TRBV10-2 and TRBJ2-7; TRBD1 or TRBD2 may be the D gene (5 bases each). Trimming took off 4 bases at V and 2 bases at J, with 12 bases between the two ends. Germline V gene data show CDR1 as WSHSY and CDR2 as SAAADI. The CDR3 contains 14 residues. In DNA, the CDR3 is TGCGCCAGCAGTGCTGGGACGGCTGCCTACGAGCAGTACTTC. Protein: CASSAGTAAYEQYF.

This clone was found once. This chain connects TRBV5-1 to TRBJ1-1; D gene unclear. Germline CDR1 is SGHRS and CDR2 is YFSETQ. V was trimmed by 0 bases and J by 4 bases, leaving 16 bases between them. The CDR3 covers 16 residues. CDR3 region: CASSLDRVGIVTEAFF. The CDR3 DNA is TGCGCCAGCAGCTTGGATAGGGTGGGCATAGTCACTGAAGCTTTCTTT. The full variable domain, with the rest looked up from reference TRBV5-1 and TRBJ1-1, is KAGVTQTPRYLIKTRGQQVTLSCSPISGHRSVSWYQQTPGQGLQFLFEYFSETQRNKGNFPGRFSGRQFSNSRSEMNVSTLELGDSALYLCASSLDRVGIVTEAFFGQGTRLTVV.

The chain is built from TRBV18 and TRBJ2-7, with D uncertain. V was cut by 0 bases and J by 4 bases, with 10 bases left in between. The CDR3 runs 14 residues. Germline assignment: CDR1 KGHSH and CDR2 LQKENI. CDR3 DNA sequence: TGTGCCAGCTCACCACCAGCCGCGCGATACGAGCAGTACTTC. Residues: CASSPPAARYEQYF.

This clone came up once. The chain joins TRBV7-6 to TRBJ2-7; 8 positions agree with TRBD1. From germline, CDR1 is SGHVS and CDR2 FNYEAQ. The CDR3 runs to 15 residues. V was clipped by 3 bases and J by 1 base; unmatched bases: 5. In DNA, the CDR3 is TGTGCCAGCAGCTTCGGACAGGGACCTTCCTACGAGCAGTACTTC. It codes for CASSFGQGPSYEQYF.

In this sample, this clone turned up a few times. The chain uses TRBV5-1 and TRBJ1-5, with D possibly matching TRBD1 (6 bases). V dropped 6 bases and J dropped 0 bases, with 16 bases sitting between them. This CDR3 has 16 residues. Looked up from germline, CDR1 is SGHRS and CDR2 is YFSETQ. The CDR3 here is CASTPWGHYSNQPQHF. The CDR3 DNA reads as TGCGCCAGCACGCCTTGGGGACATTATAGCAATCAGCCCCAGCATTTT.

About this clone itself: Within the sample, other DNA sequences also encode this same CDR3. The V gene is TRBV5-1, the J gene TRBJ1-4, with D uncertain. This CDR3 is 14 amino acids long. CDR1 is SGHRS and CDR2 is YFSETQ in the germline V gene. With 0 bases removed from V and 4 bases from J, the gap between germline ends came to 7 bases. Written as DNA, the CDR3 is TGCGCCAGCAGCTTGGGGCAGAATAATGAAAAACTGTTTTTT. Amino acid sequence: CASSLGQNNEKLFF.